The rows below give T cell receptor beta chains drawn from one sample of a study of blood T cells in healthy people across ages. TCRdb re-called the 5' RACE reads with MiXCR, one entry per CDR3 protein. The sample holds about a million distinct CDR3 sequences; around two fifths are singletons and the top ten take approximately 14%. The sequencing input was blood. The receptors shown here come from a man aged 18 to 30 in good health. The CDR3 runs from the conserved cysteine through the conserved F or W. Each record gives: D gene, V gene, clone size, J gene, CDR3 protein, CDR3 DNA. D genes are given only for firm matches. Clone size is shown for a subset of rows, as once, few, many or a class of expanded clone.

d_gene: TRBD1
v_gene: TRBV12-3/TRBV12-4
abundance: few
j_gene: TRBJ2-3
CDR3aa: CASSLQGESTDTQYF
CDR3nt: TGTGCCAGCAGTTTACAGGGGGAGAGCACAGATACGCAGTATTTT

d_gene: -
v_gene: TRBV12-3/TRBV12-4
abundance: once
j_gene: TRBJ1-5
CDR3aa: CASSLEGQGLGAQHF
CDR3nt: TGTGCCAGCAGTTTAGAGGGGCAGGGCCTCGGGGCCCAGCATTTT

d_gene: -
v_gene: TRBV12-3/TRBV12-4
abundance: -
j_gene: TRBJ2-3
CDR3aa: CASSFEGSRDTQYF
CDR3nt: TGTGCCAGCAGTTTTGAGGGGTCTCGGGATACGCAGTATTTT

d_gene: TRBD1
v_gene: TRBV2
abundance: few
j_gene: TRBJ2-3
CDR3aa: CASSGQGGFTDTQYF
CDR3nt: TGTGCCAGCAGTGGACAGGGGGGTTTCACAGATACGCAGTATTTT

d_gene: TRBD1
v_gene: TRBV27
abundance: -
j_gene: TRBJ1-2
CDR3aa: CASRPRGQADFTYGYTF
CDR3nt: TGTGCCAGCAGGCCTCGGGGACAGGCCGATTTTACCTATGGCTACACCTTC

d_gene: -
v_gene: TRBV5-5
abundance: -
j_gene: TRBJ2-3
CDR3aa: CASSWDSQTDTQYF
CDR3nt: TGTGCCAGCAGCTGGGATTCACAGACAGATACGCAGTATTTT

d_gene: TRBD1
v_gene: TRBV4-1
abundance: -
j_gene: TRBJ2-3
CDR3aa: CAGSLGTGTNTDTQYF
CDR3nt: TGCGCCGGCAGCCTGGGGACAGGGACTAACACAGATACGCAGTATTTT

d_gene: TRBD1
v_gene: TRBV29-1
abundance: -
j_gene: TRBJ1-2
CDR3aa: CSTGQGGDYGDTF
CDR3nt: TGCAGCACCGGACAGGGTGGGGACTATGGCGACACCTTC

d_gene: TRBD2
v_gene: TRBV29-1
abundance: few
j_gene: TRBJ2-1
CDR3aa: CSVEDRGGPPYNEQFF
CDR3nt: TGCAGCGTTGAAGATCGGGGGGGGCCCCCCTACAATGAGCAGTTCTTC

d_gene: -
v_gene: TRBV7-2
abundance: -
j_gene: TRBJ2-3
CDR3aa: CASNLGHFDDTQYF
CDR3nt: TGTGCCAGCAACCTTGGCCACTTTGATGATACGCAGTATTTT

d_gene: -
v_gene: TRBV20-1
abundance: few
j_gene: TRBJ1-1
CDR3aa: CSAVRTDNTEAFF
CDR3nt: TGCAGTGCTGTAAGGACGGATAACACTGAAGCTTTCTTT

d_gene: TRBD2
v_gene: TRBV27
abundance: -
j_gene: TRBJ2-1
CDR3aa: CASSLFGGDEQFF
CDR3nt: TGTGCCAGCAGTTTATTTGGGGGGGATGAGCAGTTCTTC

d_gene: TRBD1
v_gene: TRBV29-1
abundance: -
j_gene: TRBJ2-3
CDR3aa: CSVEPSEGGFNTDTQYF
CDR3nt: TGCAGCGTTGAACCCAGCGAAGGGGGCTTCAACACAGATACGCAGTATTTT